These 14 T cell receptor beta chains originate from one sample sequenced in a study of T cell responses to AZD1222 COVID-19 vaccine (dated by TCRdb to the early 2020s). The time point label here, explained by the study, means: about 28 days (+/-7) after the second vaccine dose. Library preparation used the immunoSEQ multiplex PCR assay. TCRdb took this table from immuneACCESS and kept in-frame rearrangements with V and J called. Such tables lack part of the clones; where checked against another copy, unresolved V genes explain under half of the gap, and the rest is unexplained. The sample yields approximately 140,000 clones; about 92% were counted once. The top ten clonotypes cover approximately 3.3% of the sample. The sequences come from peripheral blood, collected 28 days after the second AZD1222 dose. Receptors were obtained from an adult who received the AZD1222 COVID-19 vaccine.

This chain links TRBV4-2 with TRBJ2-7; D is ambiguous. Germline V CDR1 and CDR2: LGHNA, YNFKEQ. Trimming stripped 5 bases from V and 1 base from J, with 9 bases between. This CDR3 comprises 13 residues. CDR3 amino acids: CASSISVSYEQYF. CDR3 nucleotides: TGTGCCAGCAGCATCTCGGTATCCTACGAGCAGTACTTC.

In DNA, the CDR3 is TGTGCCAGCAGCTCCCTCCGGATGGGGGGGGTATTCTACAATGAGCAGTTCTTC. It specifies CASSSLRMGGVFYNEQFF. The rearrangement uses TRBV7-9 and TRBJ2-1, with 7 bases that match TRBD2. The CDR3 covers 18 residues. V lost 4 bases and J lost 3; bases outside the gene matches: 15. The germline V gene has CDR1 SEHNR and CDR2 FQNEAQ (reference sequence).

The gene calls are TRBV5-1 and TRBJ2-7; D might be TRBD2 (6 bases). The CDR3 consists of 14 residues. Germline CDR1 and CDR2: SGHRS and YFSETQ. Trimming removed 1 base from V and 6 bases from J, with 14 bases in between. The DNA for the CDR3 is TGCGCCAGCAGCTTGCGCGGGACCGGTCGCGAGCAGTACTTC. Its protein product is CASSLRGTGREQYF.

The chain has TRBV3-1 (or the pseudogene TRBV3-2) and TRBJ2-7, with TRBD2 identical over 13 bases. The CDR3 runs 20 residues. The trim removed 4 bases at V and 6 bases at J, leaving 21 bases unmatched. Germline assignment: CDR1 LGHDT and CDR2 YNNKEL (reference sequence). The CDR3, as DNA: TGTGCCAGCAGCCCTTACTTAGGGACTAGCGGGATTGGCGTCCCCGGCGAGCAGTACTTC. Residues: CASSPYLGTSGIGVPGEQYF.

The genes are TRBV7-2 and TRBJ1-1; 10 bases align to TRBD1. With V trimmed by 8 bases and J by 1 base, 10 bases remained unmatched. This CDR3 spans 16 amino acids. Looked up from germline, CDR1 is SGHTA and CDR2 is FQGNSA. In nucleotides, the CDR3 is TGTGCCAGCCGGGCCGGGACAGGGGTCGGGAACACTGAAGCTTTCTTT. The encoded protein is CASRAGTGVGNTEAFF.

The chain links TRBV5-6 to TRBJ2-7; 10 bases agree with TRBD1. The CDR3 sequence is 15 residues long. CDR1 and CDR2 from the germline V gene are SGHDT and YYEEEE. V gave up 4 bases and J gave up 7 bases; unmatched junction bases: 11. In nucleotides, the CDR3 is TGTGCCAGCAGCCCTGGGACAGGGGTCGGGTGGGAGCAGTACTTC. This gives the protein CASSPGTGVGWEQYF.

This clone occurred once. The V and J genes are TRBV4-1 and TRBJ1-2, with TRBD1 identical over 8 bases. Germline assignment: CDR1 MGHRA and CDR2 YSYEKL. This CDR3 is built from 18 residues. With 2 bases clipped from V and 8 bases from J, the junction kept 19 bases outside the gene matches. The CDR3 sequence is CASSQTGGPGTVDGGYTF. The CDR3 nucleotides are TGCGCCAGCAGCCAAACAGGGGGTCCCGGGACCGTGGATGGCGGCTACACCTTC.

The CDR3 sequence is CASSAPGQSNYGYTF. The CDR3 region has the DNA TGTGCCAGCAGCGCACCGGGACAGTCTAACTATGGCTACACCTTC. V is TRBV9 and J is TRBJ1-2; 7 bases agree with TRBD1. In germline, CDR1 is SGDLS, CDR2 YYNGEE. The CDR3 consists of 15 residues. Losses at the gene ends were 3 bases for V and 0 bases for J; bases not matched to a gene: 5.

V usage is TRBV27 and J usage is TRBJ1-6; D perhaps matches TRBD1 (6 bases). CDR3 size: 19 residues. Germline CDR1 and CDR2: MNHEY and SMNVEV (reference sequence). V lost 5 bases, J lost 0 bases, and 20 bases lay in between. The CDR3 DNA follows: TGTGCCAGCAGTGTCACCCGACCTCAGGGGAGCTCCTATAATTCACCCCTCCACTTT. This sequence encodes CASSVTRPQGSSYNSPLHF.

The chain recombines TRBV4-3 with TRBJ2-3, with D perhaps TRBD1 (5 bases). The CDR3 runs to 17 residues. Germline CDR1 LGHNA, CDR2 YSLEER. Trimming took 0 bases from V and 1 from J, leaving 14 bases between them. The CDR3 sequence is CASSQDTPLGGTDTQYF. The CDR3 coding sequence is TGCGCCAGCAGCCAAGATACCCCCCTAGGGGGCACAGATACGCAGTATTTT.

The rearrangement joins TRBV28 to TRBJ2-3, with TRBD2 matching 7 bases. Germline V gene lookup returns CDR1 MDHEN and CDR2 SYDVKM. The ends lost 2 bases at V and 0 bases at J; junction bases unmatched: 11. The CDR3 has 18 residues. DNA for the CDR3: TGTGCCAGCAGTTTAAGCCCCGGACTAGGATCTAGCACAGATACGCAGTATTTT. The encoded protein is CASSLSPGLGSSTDTQYF.

This clone occurred once. The chain links TRBV27 to TRBJ2-7; 12 nucleotides agree with TRBD2. V was clipped by 5 bases and J by 2 bases; unmatched bases: 7. The germline V gene has CDR1 MNHEY and CDR2 SMNVEV (reference sequence). The CDR3 sequence is 16 residues long. The CDR3 sequence: CASSPRLAGEPYEQYF. The CDR3 nucleotides read TGTGCCAGCAGTCCCCGACTAGCGGGAGAACCCTACGAGCAGTACTTC.

V is TRBV11-3 and J is TRBJ2-7, with TRBD2 identical over 10 bases. The CDR3 has 14 amino acids. The V segment lost 3 bases and the J segment 2 bases; nucleotides outside the gene matches: 1. CDR1 and CDR2 from the germline V gene are SGHNT and YENEEA. CDR3: CASSFGLAAYEQYF. CDR3 nucleotides: TGTGCCAGCAGCTTCGGACTAGCGGCCTACGAGCAGTACTTC.

The rearrangement joins TRBV3-1 (or the pseudogene TRBV3-2) to TRBJ1-5; no firm D call. The germline V and J ends were trimmed by 7 bases and 7 bases, with 11 bases remaining between them. The CDR3 has 12 amino acids. Germline values: CDR1 LGHDT, CDR2 YNNKEL (reference sequence). The CDR3 DNA is TGTGCCAGCATTTTCGGTGGGCAGCCCCAGCATTTT. It translates to CASIFGGQPQHF.